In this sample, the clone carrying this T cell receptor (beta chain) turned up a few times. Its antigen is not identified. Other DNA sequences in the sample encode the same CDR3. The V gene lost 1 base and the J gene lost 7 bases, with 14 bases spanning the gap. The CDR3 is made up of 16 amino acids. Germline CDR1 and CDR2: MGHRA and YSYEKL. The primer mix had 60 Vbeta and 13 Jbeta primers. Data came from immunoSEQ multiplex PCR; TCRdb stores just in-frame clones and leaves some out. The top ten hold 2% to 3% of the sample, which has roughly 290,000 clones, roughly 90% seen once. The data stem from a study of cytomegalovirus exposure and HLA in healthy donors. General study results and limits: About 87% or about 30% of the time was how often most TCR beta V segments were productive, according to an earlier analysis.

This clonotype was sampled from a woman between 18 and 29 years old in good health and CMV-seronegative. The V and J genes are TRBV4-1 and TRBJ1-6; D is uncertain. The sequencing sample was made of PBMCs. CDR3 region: CASSQAAGELNSPLHF. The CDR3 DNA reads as TGCGCCAGCAGCCAAGCGGCAGGCGAACTCAATTCACCCCTCCACTTT.